This T cell receptor (beta chain) was recorded in a study of blood T cell repertoires in COVID-19 (dated by TCRdb to the early 2020s). About the full investigation: Samples covering the acute and convalescent phases of COVID-19 were provided by collaborators in the United States, Italy and Spain. The material from the prospective study consisted of cDNA or gDNA derived from T cells, B-cell-depleted T cells, or PBMCs. Deeply sampled blood TCRbeta repertoires from subjects exposed to, actively infected with, or recovered from COVID-19 were included in the dataset. A freely available public database, intended as a resource for researchers studying the immune response to SARS-CoV-2, is where the repertoires were released. The samples were drawn from the first 160 participants of the ongoing ImmuneRACE study and from some 1,300 subjects provided by 6 global collaborators. A de-identified subject ID, COVID-19 status, age in years and sex were almost always included in the sample metadata. Where available, HLA class I and class II types were taken from metadata supplied by the sample provider and were not determined by assay-based typing. Study-level results and caveats: The amount of clinical and demographic metadata varied by source and participant and was provided uncurated.

The germline V end is reduced by 6 bases and the J end by 4 bases; junction bases left unmatched: 8. Based on the germline V gene, the CDR1 and CDR2 sequences are MNHEY and SVGAGI. The CDR3 spans 15 residues, from the cysteine through the phenylalanine. The only DNA kept is the CDR3, 45 bases in frame from the first base. Details on this clone: The antigen it binds to is not known. No much larger clone exists at a distance of one base, and base qualities are not known.

TCRbeta CDR3 regions were amplified from genomic DNA using the immunoSEQ Assay, a bias-controlled multiplex PCR. Turning to the authors' computational methods: The number of nucleated cells in each sample was estimated from the amplification of reference gene primers within the assay. To quantify the absolute abundance of each unique TCRbeta CDR3 rearrangement, sequence reads were collapsed and filtered. For each sample, productive Simpson clonality was calculated as the square root of Simpson's diversity index over productive rearrangements. As stored in TCRdb, this immuneACCESS dataset retains in-frame rearrangements with V and J assigned. A fraction of the clones does not appear; measured against another copy, unresolved V genes explain less than half of the discrepancy, and the remainder lacks a known reason. From that table come the V and J calls and clone size; the DNA was used to work out D and trimming. Within this sample are about 200,000 clones, with roughly nine tenths of them counted one time only. Clones ranked in the top ten supply about 0.72% of the sample.

The collaborating institutions used their own protocols to collect whole blood in K2EDTA tubes. Collaborator samples were shipped for TCRbeta analysis as frozen whole blood, isolated PBMCs, or DNA extracted from either sample type. The chain couples TRBV6-5 to TRBJ2-1; TRBD2 aligns with 8 central bases. Sequenced: peripheral blood. This receptor was obtained from a woman between 65 and 79 years old with acute or convalescent COVID-19. The encoded CDR3 is CASSRSGGVYNEQFF. The nucleotide sequence reads as follows: TGTGCCAGCAGCCGAAGCGGGGGAGTTTACAATGAGCAGTTCTTC.